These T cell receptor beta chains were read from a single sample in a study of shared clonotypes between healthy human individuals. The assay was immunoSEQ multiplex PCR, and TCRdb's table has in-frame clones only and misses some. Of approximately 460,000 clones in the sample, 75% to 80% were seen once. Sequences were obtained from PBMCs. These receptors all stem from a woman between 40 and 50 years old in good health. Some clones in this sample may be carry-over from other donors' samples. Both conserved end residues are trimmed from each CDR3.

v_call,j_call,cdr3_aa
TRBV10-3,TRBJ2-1,ATRDATYNEQF
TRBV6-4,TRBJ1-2,ASSEGGVDYT
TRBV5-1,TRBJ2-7,ASSLRGVSSYEQY
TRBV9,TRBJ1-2,ASSAAPGHSLFYGYT
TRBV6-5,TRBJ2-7,ASSYQTGAWYEQY
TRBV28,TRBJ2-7,ASSFGAFPYEQY
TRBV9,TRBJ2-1,ASSPGLAGYNEQF
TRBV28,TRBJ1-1,ASSLGGTGLTEAF
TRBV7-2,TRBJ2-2,ASSVNRAGELF
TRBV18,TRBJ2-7,ASSRETGHLEEQY
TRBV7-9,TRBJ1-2,ASSYRDRGQGYT
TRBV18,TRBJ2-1,ASSHPAGANEQF
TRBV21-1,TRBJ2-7,AGRDFPSYEQY
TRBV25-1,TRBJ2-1,ASSKQGQGSNEQF
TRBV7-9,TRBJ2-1,ASSLGLASYNEQF
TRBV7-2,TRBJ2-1,ASSLEGGSYNEQF
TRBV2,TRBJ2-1,ASREQGVGQF
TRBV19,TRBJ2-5,ASSNTQNRAVEGETQY
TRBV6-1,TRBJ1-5,ASRNNPPQPQH
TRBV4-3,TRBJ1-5,ASSQDHGQGWQPQH
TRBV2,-,ASRLVSYEQY
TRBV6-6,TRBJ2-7,ASSWTVDIYEQY
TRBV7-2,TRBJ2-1,ASAWDDRSYNEQF
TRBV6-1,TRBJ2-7,ASGQSVPYEQY
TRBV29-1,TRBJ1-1,SVNRGSEAF
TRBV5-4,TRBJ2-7,ASSFLRYSPYEQY
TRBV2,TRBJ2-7,ASSATGTGGGGQY
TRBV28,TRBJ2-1,ASSRDRAYNEQF
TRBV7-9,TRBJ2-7,ASSSYDRGNEQY
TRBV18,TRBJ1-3,ASSPPGISGNTIY
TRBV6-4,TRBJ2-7,ASSDSTPPISYEQY
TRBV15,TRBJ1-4,ATSRDDRPCI
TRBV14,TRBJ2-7,ASSRLGGAAEAEQY
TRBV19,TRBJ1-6,ASSVSLRDYPLH
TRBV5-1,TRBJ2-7,ASSPRTGEGFEQY
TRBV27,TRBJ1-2,ASSSRTQGFAYGYT
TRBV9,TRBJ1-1,ASSVEMGEAF
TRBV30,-,AWISLQGAFYEQY
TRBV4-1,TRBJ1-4,ASSQDVKGATNEKLF
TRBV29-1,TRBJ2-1,SVEVGLAGGNEQF
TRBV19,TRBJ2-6,ASSITGLAGAGANVLT
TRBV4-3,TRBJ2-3,ASSQSRGGGPDTQY
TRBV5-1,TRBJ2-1,ASGLAGGNNEQF
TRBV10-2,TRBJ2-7,ASGESDRGRPEQY
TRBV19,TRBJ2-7,ASRIRDTTYEQY
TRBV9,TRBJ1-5,ASSVDEGQPQH
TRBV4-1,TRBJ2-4,ASSQPTGERAKNIQY
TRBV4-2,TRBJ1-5,ASSPPNRAQPQH